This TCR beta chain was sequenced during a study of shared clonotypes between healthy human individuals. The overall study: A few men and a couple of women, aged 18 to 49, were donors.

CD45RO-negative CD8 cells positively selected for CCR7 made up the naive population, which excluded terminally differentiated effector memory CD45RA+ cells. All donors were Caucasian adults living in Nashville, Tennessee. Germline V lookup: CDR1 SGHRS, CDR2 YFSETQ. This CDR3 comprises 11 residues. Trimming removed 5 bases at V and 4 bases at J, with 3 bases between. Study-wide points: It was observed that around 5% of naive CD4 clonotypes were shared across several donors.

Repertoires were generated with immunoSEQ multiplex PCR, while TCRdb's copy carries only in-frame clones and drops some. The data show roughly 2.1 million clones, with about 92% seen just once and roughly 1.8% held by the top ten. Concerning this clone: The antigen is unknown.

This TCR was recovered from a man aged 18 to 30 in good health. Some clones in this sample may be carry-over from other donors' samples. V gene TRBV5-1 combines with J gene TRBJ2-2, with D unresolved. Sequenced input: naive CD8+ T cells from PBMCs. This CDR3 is CASSITGELFF. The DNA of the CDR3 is TGCGCCAGCAGTATCACCGGGGAGCTGTTTTTT.